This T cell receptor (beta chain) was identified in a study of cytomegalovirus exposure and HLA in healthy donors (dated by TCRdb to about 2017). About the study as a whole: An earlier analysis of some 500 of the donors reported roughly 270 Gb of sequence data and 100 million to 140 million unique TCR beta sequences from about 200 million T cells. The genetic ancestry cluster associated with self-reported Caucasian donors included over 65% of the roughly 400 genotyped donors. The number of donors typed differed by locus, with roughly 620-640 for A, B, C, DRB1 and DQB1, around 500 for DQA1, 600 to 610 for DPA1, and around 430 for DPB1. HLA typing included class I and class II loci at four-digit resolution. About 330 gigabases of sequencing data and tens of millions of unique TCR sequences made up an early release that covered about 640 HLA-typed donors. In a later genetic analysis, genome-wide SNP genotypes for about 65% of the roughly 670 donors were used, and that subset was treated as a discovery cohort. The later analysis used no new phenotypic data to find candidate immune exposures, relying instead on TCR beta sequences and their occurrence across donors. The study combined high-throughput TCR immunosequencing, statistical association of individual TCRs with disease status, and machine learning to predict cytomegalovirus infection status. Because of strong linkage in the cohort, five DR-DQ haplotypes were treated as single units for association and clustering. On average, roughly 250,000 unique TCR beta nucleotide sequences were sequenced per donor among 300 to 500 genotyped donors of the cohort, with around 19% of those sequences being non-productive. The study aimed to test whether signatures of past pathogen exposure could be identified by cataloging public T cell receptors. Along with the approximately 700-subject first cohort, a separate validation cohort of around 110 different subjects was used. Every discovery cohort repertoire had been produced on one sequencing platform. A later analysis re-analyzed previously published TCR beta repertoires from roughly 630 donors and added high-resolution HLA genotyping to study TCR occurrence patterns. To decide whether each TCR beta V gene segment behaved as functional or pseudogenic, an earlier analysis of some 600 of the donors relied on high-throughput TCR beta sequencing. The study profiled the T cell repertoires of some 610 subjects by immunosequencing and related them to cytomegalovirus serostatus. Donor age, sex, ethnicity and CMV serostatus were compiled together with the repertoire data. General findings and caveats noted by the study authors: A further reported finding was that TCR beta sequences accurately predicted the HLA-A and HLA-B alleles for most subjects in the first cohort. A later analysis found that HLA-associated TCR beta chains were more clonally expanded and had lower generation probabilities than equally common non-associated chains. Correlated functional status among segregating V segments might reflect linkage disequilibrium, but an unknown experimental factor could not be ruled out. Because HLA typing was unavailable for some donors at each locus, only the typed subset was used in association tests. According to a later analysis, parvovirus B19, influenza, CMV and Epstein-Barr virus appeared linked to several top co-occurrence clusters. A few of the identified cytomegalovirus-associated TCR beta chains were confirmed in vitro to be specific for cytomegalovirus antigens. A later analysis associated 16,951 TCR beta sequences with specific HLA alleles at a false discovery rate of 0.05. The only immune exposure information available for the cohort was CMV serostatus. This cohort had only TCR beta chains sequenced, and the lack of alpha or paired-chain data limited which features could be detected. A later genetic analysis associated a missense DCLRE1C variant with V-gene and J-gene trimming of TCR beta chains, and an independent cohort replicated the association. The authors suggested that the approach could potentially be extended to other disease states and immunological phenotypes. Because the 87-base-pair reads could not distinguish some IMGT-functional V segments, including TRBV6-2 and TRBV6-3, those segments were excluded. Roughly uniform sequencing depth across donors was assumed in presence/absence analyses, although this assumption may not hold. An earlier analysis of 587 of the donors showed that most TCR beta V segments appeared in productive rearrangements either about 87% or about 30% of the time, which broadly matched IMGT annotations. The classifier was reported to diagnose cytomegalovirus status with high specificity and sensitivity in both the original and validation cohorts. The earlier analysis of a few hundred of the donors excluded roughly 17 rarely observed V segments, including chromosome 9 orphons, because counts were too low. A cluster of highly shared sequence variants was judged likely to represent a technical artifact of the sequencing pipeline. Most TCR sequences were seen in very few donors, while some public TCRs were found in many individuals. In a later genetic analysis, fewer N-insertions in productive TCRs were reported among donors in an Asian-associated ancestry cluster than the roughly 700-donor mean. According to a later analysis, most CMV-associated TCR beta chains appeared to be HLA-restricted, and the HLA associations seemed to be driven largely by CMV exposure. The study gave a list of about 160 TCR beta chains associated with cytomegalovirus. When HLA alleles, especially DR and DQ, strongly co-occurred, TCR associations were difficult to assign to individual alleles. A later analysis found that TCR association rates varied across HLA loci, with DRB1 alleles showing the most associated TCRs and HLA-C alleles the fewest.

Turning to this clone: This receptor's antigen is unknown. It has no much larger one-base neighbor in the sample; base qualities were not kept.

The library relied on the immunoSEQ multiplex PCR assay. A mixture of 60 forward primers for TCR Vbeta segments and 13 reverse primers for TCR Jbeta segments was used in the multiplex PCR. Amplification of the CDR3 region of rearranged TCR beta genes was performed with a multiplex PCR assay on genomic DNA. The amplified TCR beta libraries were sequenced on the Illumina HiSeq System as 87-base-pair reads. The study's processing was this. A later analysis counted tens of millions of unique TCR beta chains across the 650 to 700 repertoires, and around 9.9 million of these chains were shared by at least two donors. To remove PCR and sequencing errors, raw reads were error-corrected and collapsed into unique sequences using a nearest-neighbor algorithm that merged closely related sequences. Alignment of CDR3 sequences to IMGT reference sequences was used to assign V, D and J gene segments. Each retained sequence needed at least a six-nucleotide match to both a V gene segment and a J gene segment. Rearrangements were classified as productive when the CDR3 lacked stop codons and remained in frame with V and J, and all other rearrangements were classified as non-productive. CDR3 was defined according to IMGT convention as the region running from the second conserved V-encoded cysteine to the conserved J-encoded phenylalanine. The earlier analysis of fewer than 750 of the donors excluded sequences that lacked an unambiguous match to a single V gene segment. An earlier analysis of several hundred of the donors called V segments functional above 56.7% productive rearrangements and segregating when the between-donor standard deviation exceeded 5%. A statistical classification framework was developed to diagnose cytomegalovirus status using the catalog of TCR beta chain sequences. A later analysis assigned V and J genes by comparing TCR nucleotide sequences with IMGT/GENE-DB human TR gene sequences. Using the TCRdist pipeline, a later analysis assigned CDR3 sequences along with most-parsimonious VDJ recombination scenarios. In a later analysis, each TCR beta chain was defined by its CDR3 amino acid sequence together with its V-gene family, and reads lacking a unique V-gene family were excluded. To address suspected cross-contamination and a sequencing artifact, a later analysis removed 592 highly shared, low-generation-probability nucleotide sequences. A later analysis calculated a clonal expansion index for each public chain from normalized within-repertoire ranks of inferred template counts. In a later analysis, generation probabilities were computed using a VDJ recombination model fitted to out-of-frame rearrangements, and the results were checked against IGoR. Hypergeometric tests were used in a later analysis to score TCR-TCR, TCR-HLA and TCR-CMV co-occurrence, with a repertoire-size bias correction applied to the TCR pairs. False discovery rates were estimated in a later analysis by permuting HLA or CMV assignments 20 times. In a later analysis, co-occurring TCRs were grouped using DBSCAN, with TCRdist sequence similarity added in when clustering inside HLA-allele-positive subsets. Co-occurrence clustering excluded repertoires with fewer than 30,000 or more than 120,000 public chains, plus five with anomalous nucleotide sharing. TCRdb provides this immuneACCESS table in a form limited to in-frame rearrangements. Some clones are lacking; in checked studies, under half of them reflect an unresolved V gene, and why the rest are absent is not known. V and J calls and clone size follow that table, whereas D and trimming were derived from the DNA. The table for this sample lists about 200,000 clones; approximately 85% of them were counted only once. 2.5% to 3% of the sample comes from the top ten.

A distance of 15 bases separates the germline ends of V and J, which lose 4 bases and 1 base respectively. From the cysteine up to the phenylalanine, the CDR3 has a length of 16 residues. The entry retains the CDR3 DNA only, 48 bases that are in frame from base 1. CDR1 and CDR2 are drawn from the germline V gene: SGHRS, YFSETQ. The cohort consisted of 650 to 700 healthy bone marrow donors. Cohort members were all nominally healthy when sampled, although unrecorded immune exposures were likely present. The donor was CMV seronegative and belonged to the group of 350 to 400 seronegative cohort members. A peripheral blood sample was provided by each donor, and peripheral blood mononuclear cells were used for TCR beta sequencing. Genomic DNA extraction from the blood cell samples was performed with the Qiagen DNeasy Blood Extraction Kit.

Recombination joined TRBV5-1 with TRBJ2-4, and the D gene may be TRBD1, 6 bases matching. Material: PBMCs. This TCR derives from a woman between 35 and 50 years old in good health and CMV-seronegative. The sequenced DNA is TGCGCCAGCAGCCCAGGACAGTTGGGGGCCAAAAACATTCAGTACTTC. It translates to CASSPGQLGAKNIQYF.